The sequence of this T cell receptor beta chain was determined in a study of OX40 agonist ivuxolimab in advanced cancers. Produced via immunoSEQ multiplex PCR; TCRdb's table is partial and in-frame only. The sample lists 65,000 to 80,000 clones, over 75% occurring once. Sequencing was performed on CD4+ or CD8+ T cells sorted from blood, taken in a trial of the OX40 agonist ivuxolimab. The TCR sequence derives from an adult with an advanced solid tumor such as melanoma, head and neck, liver or kidney cancer.

CDR3 DNA sequence: TGTGCCAGCAGCCCACTAGCGGGAGACACCGGGGAGCTGTTTTTT. Translating gives CASSPLAGDTGELFF. The chain employs TRBV7-2 and TRBJ2-2, with TRBD2 matching 11 bases. The CDR3 sequence is 15 residues long. The germline V gene has CDR1 SGHTA and CDR2 FQGNSA. V was clipped by 5 bases and J by 3 bases; unmatched bases: 2.